The 12 T cell receptor beta chains listed next were all sequenced from one sample in a study of cytomegalovirus exposure and HLA in healthy donors. PCR amplification relied on 60 Vbeta primers (plus 13 Jbeta primers). TCRdb's copy holds only in-frame clones and misses some; the assay was immunoSEQ multiplex PCR. The profile shows approximately 280,000 clones, 80% to 90% of them singletons. Input material: PBMCs. The receptors here all came from a man aged 40-49 years in good health and CMV-seropositive.

The chain uses TRBV7-9 and TRBJ2-5, with 9 nucleotides matching TRBD1. The CDR3 is 14 amino acids. V shed 6 bases, J shed 5 bases, and the junction held 7 bases outside the gene matches. The germline V gene encodes CDR1 SEHNR and CDR2 FQNEAQ (reference sequence). The CDR3 reads CASRDRGFEETQYF. Here the CDR3 DNA reads TGTGCCAGCAGGGACAGGGGATTTGAGGAGACCCAGTACTTC.

The chain employs TRBV30 and TRBJ2-7; 10 bases align to TRBD2. CDR1 and CDR2 (germline): GTSNPN, SVGIG (reference sequence). This CDR3 has 19 amino acids. J gave up 0 bases and V 0 bases, and 14 bases lay outside the gene matches. The CDR3 is CAWSVPTIDSGGSSYEQYF. DNA of the CDR3: TGTGCCTGGAGTGTACCGACGATTGATAGCGGGGGGTCCTCCTACGAGCAGTACTTC.

The chain recombines TRBV7-2 with TRBJ2-2; D gene ambiguous. The CDR3 covers 16 residues. With 5 bases removed from V and 4 bases from J, the gap between germline ends came to 17 bases. Germline V gene data show CDR1 as SGHTA and CDR2 as FQGNSA. CDR3 nucleotide sequence: TGTGCCAGCAGCCCCCGAACCAGCGTTATCACCGGGGAGCTGTTTTTT. Translation: CASSPRTSVITGELFF.

The V gene is TRBV28, the J gene TRBJ1-1, with D unclear. The V and J ends lost 9 bases and 2 bases respectively, with 19 bases between them. The CDR3 runs to 15 residues. Germline values: CDR1 MDHEN, CDR2 SYDVKM. The CDR3 reads CASPPPGGSNTEAFF. The CDR3 DNA sequence: TGTGCCAGTCCGCCCCCAGGCGGGAGTAACACTGAAGCTTTCTTT.

V usage is TRBV7-2 and J usage is TRBJ2-3; 12 nucleotides match TRBD2. The CDR3 consists of 18 residues. With 5 bases clipped from V and 1 base from J, the junction kept 10 bases outside the gene matches. Germline V lookup: CDR1 SGHTA, CDR2 FQGNSA. The CDR3 DNA reads as TGTGCCAGCAGCACTCGACTAGCGGGAGCGGGAGGCACAGATACGCAGTATTTT. Amino acids: CASSTRLAGAGGTDTQYF.

This clone was detected once. V and J are TRBV5-1 and TRBJ1-3, with D unclear. The V gene's germline CDR1 is SGHRS and CDR2 YFSETQ. V lost 0 bases and J 0 bases, leaving 13 bases between the germline ends. The CDR3 is 17 residues long. CDR3 in DNA: TGCGCCAGCAGCTTGGAACCAGGCCGCCGCTCTGGAAACACCATATATTTT. Translating gives CASSLEPGRRSGNTIYF.

The gene calls are TRBV19 and TRBJ2-1, with D maybe TRBD2 (5 bases). The V gene's germline CDR1 is LNHDA and CDR2 SQIVND (reference sequence). The CDR3 is 12 amino acids. With 3 bases removed from V and 11 bases from J, the gap between germline ends came to 11 bases. The CDR3, as DNA: TGTGCCAGTAGTATCTCCCCGGGAAAGCAGTTCTTC. Its protein product is CASSISPGKQFF.

This chain uses TRBV19 with TRBJ2-7, with 7 bases lining up with TRBD2. V shed 5 bases and J 0 bases; nucleotides not matched to a gene: 13. This CDR3 has 17 residues. Germline CDR1 LNHDA, CDR2 SQIVND (reference sequence). CDR3 amino acids: CASSQLPGTTYSYEQYF. In DNA, the CDR3 is TGTGCCAGTAGTCAACTGCCCGGGACTACTTACTCCTACGAGCAGTACTTC.

This chain connects TRBV6-5 to TRBJ2-7; D is undetermined. This CDR3 comprises 11 residues. Germline V gene data show CDR1 as MNHEY and CDR2 as SVGAGI. V lost 4 bases and J 4 bases, leaving 5 bases between the germline ends. Here the CDR3 reads CASSSLYEQYF. CDR3 DNA sequence: TGTGCCAGCAGTTCCCTATACGAGCAGTACTTC.

The CDR3 loop is CAISGDRAANTEAFF. As DNA, the CDR3 is TGTGCCATCAGTGGGGACAGGGCTGCGAACACTGAAGCTTTCTTT. The V and J genes are TRBV10-3 and TRBJ1-1; 9 bases fit TRBD1. Trimming at V came to 4 bases and at J to 1 base, leaving 4 bases not matched to a gene. Germline V gene sequence: CDR1 ENHRY, CDR2 SYGVKD. The CDR3 has 15 residues.

CDR3 DNA: TGCAGCGTTGCTGCTGACTTCCAGCAGCCCCAGCATTTT. It is translated as CSVAADFQQPQHF. The chain couples TRBV29-1 to TRBJ1-5; no firm D call. Trimming removed 4 bases from V and 7 bases from J, with 14 bases in between. The CDR3 contains 13 residues. Germline values: CDR1 SQVTM, CDR2 ANQGSEA. The variable domain in full, completed from reference TRBV29-1 and TRBJ1-5, reads SAVISQKPSRDICQRGTSLTIQCQVDSQVTMMFWYRQQPGQSLTLIATANQGSEATYESGFVIDKFPISRPNLTFSTLTVSNMSPEDSSIYLCSVAADFQQPQHFGDGTRLSIL.

The rearrangement joins TRBV7-2 to TRBJ2-7; 7 nucleotides align to TRBD1. There are 15 residues in the CDR3. CDR1 SGHTA and CDR2 FQGNSA come from the germline V gene. Germline trimming cut 2 bases from V and 3 bases from J; bases unmatched to any gene: 7. The CDR3 protein is CASSLPGAGGYEQYF. The CDR3 region has the DNA TGTGCCAGCAGCTTACCAGGGGCAGGGGGCTACGAGCAGTACTTC.